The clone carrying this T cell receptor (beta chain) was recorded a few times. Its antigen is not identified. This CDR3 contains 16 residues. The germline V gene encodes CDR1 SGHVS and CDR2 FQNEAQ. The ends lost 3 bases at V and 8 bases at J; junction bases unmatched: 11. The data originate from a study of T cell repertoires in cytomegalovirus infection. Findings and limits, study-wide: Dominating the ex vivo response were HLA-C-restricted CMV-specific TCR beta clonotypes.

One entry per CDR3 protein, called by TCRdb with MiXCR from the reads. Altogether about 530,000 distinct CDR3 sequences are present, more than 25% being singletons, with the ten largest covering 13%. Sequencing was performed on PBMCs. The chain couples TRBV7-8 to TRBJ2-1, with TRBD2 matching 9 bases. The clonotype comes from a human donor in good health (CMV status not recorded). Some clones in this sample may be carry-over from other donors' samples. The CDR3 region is CASSFRPSGNQDEQFF. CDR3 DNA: TGTGCCAGCAGCTTCCGACCTAGCGGGAATCAAGATGAGCAGTTCTTC.